The 32 T cell receptor beta chains in this list originate from one sample, sequenced in a study of T cell repertoires in cytomegalovirus infection. TCRdb re-derived calls from the reads in MiXCR, one entry per CDR3 protein. Of fewer than 200,000 distinct CDR3 sequences listed, approximately 21% are singletons. Their target antigens are unknown. Specimen: CD8+ T cells from cultured PBMCs, collected from culture after CMV antigen stimulation. Source of these receptors: a human donor in good health (CMV status not recorded). Some clones in this sample may be carry-over from other donors' samples.

In this sample, this clonotype turned up many times. The chain employs TRBV7-2 and TRBJ2-7, with 8 bases that match TRBD1. From germline, CDR1 is SGHTA and CDR2 FQGNSA. The CDR3 contains 15 residues. V was clipped by 6 bases and J by 0 bases; unmatched bases: 7. DNA of the CDR3: TGTGCCAGCAGTCGTGACAGGGGTGACTCCTACGAGCAGTACTTC. As protein: CASSRDRGDSYEQYF.

This clonotype turned up a few times. V gene TRBV4-1 combines with J gene TRBJ2-1; unclear D gene. The CDR3 spans 11 residues. The germline gives CDR1 MGHRA, CDR2 YSYEKL. V shed 1 base and J shed 8 bases, with 3 bases lying between them. This CDR3 reads CASSQGDEQFF. DNA for the CDR3: TGCGCCAGCAGCCAAGGAGATGAGCAGTTCTTC.

This chain links TRBV11-2 with TRBJ1-1; 10 bases match TRBD1. Germline-derived CDR1 and CDR2 are SGHAT and FQNNGV. V gave up 2 bases and J gave up 7 bases; unmatched junction bases: 7. This CDR3 is 15 amino acids long. This CDR3 reads CASSLKGTGDSEAFF. CDR3 in DNA: TGTGCCAGCAGCTTAAAGGGGACAGGGGACAGTGAAGCTTTCTTT.

This rearrangement joins TRBV12-3 or TRBV12-4 to TRBJ1-1; perhaps TRBD1 as D (5 bases). There are 14 residues in the CDR3. Between the trimmed V and J ends, which lost 8 bases and 8 bases, there was a span of 21 bases. For the CDR3, the DNA is TGTGCCAGCTGCATCACCATGGCGGGGACCGAAGCTTTCTTT. Residues: CASCITMAGTEAFF.

This clonotype was recorded a few times. The V and J genes are TRBV4-1 and TRBJ1-5, with 10 positions matching TRBD1. This CDR3 is built from 21 residues. With V trimmed by 4 bases and J by 4 bases, 22 bases remained unmatched. CDR1 is MGHRA, CDR2 YSYEKL, per germline. CDR3 in amino acids: CASSPSPWAGTGEVWNQPQHF. CDR3 in DNA: TGCGCCAGCAGCCCGAGTCCCTGGGCCGGGACAGGGGAGGTTTGGAATCAGCCCCAGCATTTT.

The chain uses TRBV7-2 and TRBJ1-4; D is unclear. CDR1 and CDR2 from the germline V gene are SGHTA and FQGNSA. Trimming removed 1 base from V and 8 bases from J, with 11 bases in between. The length of the CDR3 is 14 residues. As DNA, the CDR3 is TGTGCCAGCAGCTTAGTTACGGGAAGGGAAAAACTGTTTTTT. It translates to CASSLVTGREKLFF.

The chain joins TRBV2 to TRBJ2-5; D not certain. This CDR3 is built from 9 residues. The V gene's germline CDR1 is SNHLY and CDR2 FYNNEI. Between the trimmed V and J ends, which lost 8 bases and 7 bases, there was a span of 5 bases. The CDR3 nucleotides are TGTGCCAGCGGTGTGACCCAGTACTTC. Residues: CASGVTQYF.

The chain carries TRBV7-9 and TRBJ2-2; 8 nucleotides line up with TRBD1. The junction had 4 bases not matched to a gene; V was cut back by 5 bases and J by 2 bases. The CDR3 consists of 15 residues. CDR1 is SEHNR and CDR2 is FQNEAQ in the germline V gene (reference sequence). The CDR3 DNA sequence: TGTGCCAGCAGCCCGACAGGGGAAAACACCGGGGAGCTGTTTTTT. Translating gives CASSPTGENTGELFF.

This clonotype was detected a few times. The rearrangement links TRBV4-3 to TRBJ1-4, with D maybe TRBD1 (6 bases). Germline lookup yields CDR1 LGHNA and CDR2 YSLEER. The CDR3 is 17 amino acids. Trimming shortened V by 0 bases and J by 4 bases, and 15 bases separated the two germline ends. Here the CDR3 reads CASSQDRGGAVNEKLFF. The CDR3 bases are TGCGCCAGCAGCCAAGATCGGGGGGGGGCTGTTAATGAAAAACTGTTTTTT.

In this sample, this clonotype turned up a few times. J is TRBJ1-5 and V is TRBV7-8; D remains ambiguous. V dropped 3 bases and J dropped 0 bases, with 9 bases sitting between them. The CDR3 runs to 15 residues. Looked up from germline, CDR1 is SGHVS and CDR2 is FQNEAQ. This CDR3 reads CASSFGSNSNQPQHF. DNA of the CDR3: TGTGCCAGCAGCTTCGGGAGTAATAGCAATCAGCCCCAGCATTTT.

This clonotype came up a few times. The chain employs TRBV11-2 and TRBJ2-7; D is possibly TRBD1 or TRBD2 (5 bases each). V was pared by 0 bases and J by 2 bases, with 14 bases between. In germline, CDR1 is SGHAT, CDR2 FQNNGV. The CDR3 loop spans 16 amino acids. Here the CDR3 DNA reads TGTGCCAGCAGCTTAGAAGCCGGGACGTTAACCTACGAGCAGTACTTC. Translation gives CASSLEAGTLTYEQYF.

The rearrangement joins TRBV7-8 to TRBJ2-5; D remains unclear. The CDR3 consists of 13 residues. Germline V gives CDR1 SGHVS, CDR2 FQNEAQ. V was clipped by 2 bases and J by 5 bases, with 9 bases between them. CDR3 DNA sequence: TGTGCCAGCAGCTTAAACCAGATGGAGACCCAGTACTTC. It is translated as CASSLNQMETQYF.

The chain recombines TRBV7-9 with TRBJ2-3; a weak D match, TRBD2 (6 bases). The CDR3 consists of 15 residues. Germline lookup yields CDR1 SEHNR and CDR2 FQNEAQ (reference sequence). The germline V and J ends were trimmed by 7 bases and 2 bases, with 16 bases remaining between them. CDR3 coding DNA: TGTGCCAGCACCGGGGGAGCGAGACACACAGATACGCAGTATTTT. Translated: CASTGGARHTDTQYF.

This clonotype showed up many times. The rearrangement uses TRBV7-2 and TRBJ2-5; D is possibly TRBD2 (5 bases). With 5 bases removed from V and 3 bases from J, the gap between germline ends came to 10 bases. The length of the CDR3 is 13 residues. CDR1 and CDR2 (germline): SGHTA, FQGNSA. The CDR3 protein is CASSGGLKETQYF. The CDR3 bases are TGTGCCAGCAGCGGAGGACTGAAAGAGACCCAGTACTTC.

This clonotype was seen a few times. The chain links TRBV7-9 to TRBJ2-7, with 7 positions matching TRBD2. CDR3 length equals 13 residues. CDR1 and CDR2 (germline): SEHNR, FQNEAQ (reference sequence). Losses at the gene ends were 6 bases for V and 4 bases for J; bases not matched to a gene: 6. CDR3 protein: CASSGSGGYEQYV. The CDR3 DNA reads TGTGCCAGCAGTGGGTCGGGGGGTTACGAGCAGTACGTC.

The chain joins TRBV10-3 to TRBJ2-5; 7 positions agree with TRBD1. The CDR3 totals 17 residues. V lost 6 bases and J lost 5; bases outside the gene matches: 18. CDR1 and CDR2 from the germline V gene are ENHRY and SYGVKD. The CDR3 nucleotides read TGTGCCATCAGCGAACCAGCGCCGGGACAGTTAATGGAGACCCAGTACTTC. Amino acid sequence: CAISEPAPGQLMETQYF.

As to this clonotype: Relative to the germline gene, one junction end is altered; a read error may explain this. The chain joins TRBV7-8 to TRBJ1-1; possibly TRBD1 for D (5 bases). Germline-derived CDR1 and CDR2 are SGHVS and FQNEAQ. CDR3 length equals 11 residues. Here the CDR3 DNA reads TGTGCCAGCAGCGGCCGGGGGGGGGAGATCTTT. Its protein product is CASSGRGGEIF.

This clonotype was observed a handful of times. The chain combines TRBV10-3 with TRBJ2-7; possibly TRBD1 or TRBD2 for D (7 bases each). Germline V CDR1 and CDR2: ENHRY, SYGVKD. The V end was cut by 6 bases, the J end by 0 bases, with 12 bases between. The CDR3 runs to 14 residues. This chain's CDR3 is CAISQGGISYEQYF. The CDR3 DNA reads TGTGCCATCAGCCAGGGGGGGATCTCCTACGAGCAGTACTTC.

The rearrangement joins TRBV5-4 to TRBJ2-7; the D call may be TRBD1 or TRBD2 (5 bases each). Trimming stripped 0 bases from V and 7 bases from J, with 14 bases between. CDR3 size: 14 residues. The germline V gene has CDR1 SGHNT and CDR2 YYREEE (reference sequence). CDR3 in DNA: TGTGCCAGCAGCTTGGGGGACGGCGTTCTTGAGCAGTACTTC. It is translated as CASSLGDGVLEQYF.

In this sample, this clonotype turned up many times. The chain carries TRBV7-2 and TRBJ1-1; D uncertain. The ends were cut back, 0 bases at V and 4 bases at J, with 12 bases in the middle. Germline CDR1 and CDR2: SGHTA and FQGNSA. This CDR3 is built from 15 residues. The CDR3, as DNA: TGTGCCAGCAGCTTAGCGCGAGAGGGCGGCACTGAAGCTTTCTTT. Translation gives CASSLAREGGTEAFF.

The chain joins TRBV7-2 to TRBJ2-3, with a possible D match to TRBD2 (6 bases). Trimming pared 1 base from V and 6 bases from J, leaving 11 bases between. Germline V CDR1 and CDR2: SGHTA, FQGNSA. The CDR3 runs to 14 residues. CDR3 in DNA: TGTGCCAGCAGCTTAGGACGGGACTTTGATACGCAGTATTTT. As protein: CASSLGRDFDTQYF. Together with reference TRBV7-2 and TRBJ2-3, the CDR3 gives the full variable domain: GAGVSQSPSNKVTEKGKDVELRCDPISGHTALYWYRQSLGQGLEFLIYFQGNSAPDKSGLPSDRFSAERTGGSVSTLTIQRTQQEDSAVYLCASSLGRDFDTQYFGPGTRLTVL.

This clonotype was counted between two and nine times. The chain links TRBV9 to TRBJ2-2; 9 nucleotides agree with TRBD1. CDR3 size: 18 residues. J lost 4 bases, V lost 3 bases, and 13 bases had no gene match. The germline V gene encodes CDR1 SGDLS and CDR2 YYNGEE. CDR3 nucleotide sequence: TGTGCCAGCAGCGACAGCCGGGACAGGGAATTTCGCACCGGGGAGCTGTTTTTT. It translates to CASSDSRDREFRTGELFF.

The gene calls are TRBV7-6 and TRBJ1-3, with 8 bases identical to TRBD1. Germline CDR1 is SGHVS and CDR2 is FNYEAQ. This CDR3 spans 16 amino acids. After removal of 4 bases from V and 2 bases from J, the junction contained 7 bases not matched to a gene. This CDR3 reads CASSSAGGLAGNTIYF. The CDR3 region has the DNA TGTGCCAGCAGCTCAGCAGGGGGCTTAGCTGGAAACACCATATATTTT.

The chain is built from TRBV27 and TRBJ1-5; a weak D match, TRBD1 (6 bases). V was pared by 3 bases and J by 3 bases, with 9 bases between. This CDR3 region has 14 residues. Looked up from germline, CDR1 is MNHEY and CDR2 is SMNVEV (reference sequence). The CDR3 region is CASSLGAFNQPQHF. In nucleotides, the CDR3 is TGTGCCAGCAGTTTGGGGGCCTTCAATCAGCCCCAGCATTTT.

This clonotype showed up just a few times. The chain employs TRBV2 and TRBJ1-5; possibly TRBD1 for D (5 bases). The ends were cut back, 1 base at V and 9 bases at J, with 16 bases in the middle. This CDR3 contains 15 residues. Looked up from germline, CDR1 is SNHLY and CDR2 is FYNNEI. CDR3 nucleotide sequence: TGTGCCAGCAGTGAAGTCCCAGGCCATCAGGGGCCCCAGCATTTT. It is translated as CASSEVPGHQGPQHF.

This clonotype was recorded a few times. The V and J genes are TRBV7-3 and TRBJ1-1, with D maybe TRBD1 (5 bases). CDR3 length: 14 residues. Germline-derived CDR1 and CDR2 are SGHTA and FQGTGA. Trimming took 2 bases from V and 4 from J, leaving 11 bases between them. CDR3 residues: CASSLRREGTEAFF. CDR3 bases: TGTGCCAGCAGCTTACGCAGGGAAGGCACTGAAGCTTTCTTT. Full variable domain (rest looked up from reference TRBV7-3 and TRBJ1-1): GAGVSQTPSNKVTEKGKYVELRCDPISGHTALYWYRQSLGQGPEFLIYFQGTGAADDSGLPNDRFFAVRPEGSVSTLKIQRTERGDSAVYLCASSLRREGTEAFFGQGTRLTVV.

J is TRBJ1-2 and V is TRBV11-2; D might be TRBD1 (6 bases). Germline V gives CDR1 SGHAT, CDR2 FQNNGV. V was clipped by 4 bases and J by 8 bases, with 8 bases between them. The CDR3 extends over 11 amino acids. CDR3 residues: CASSSGEGYTF. In nucleotides, the CDR3 is TGTGCCAGCAGCTCAGGGGAAGGCTACACCTTC. The full variable domain, in which reference TRBV11-2 and TRBJ1-2 provide the parts outside the CDR3, is EAGVAQSPRYKIIEKRQSVAFWCNPISGHATLYWYQQILGQGPKLLIQFQNNGVVDDSQLPKDRFSAERLKGVDSTLKIQPAKLEDSAVYLCASSSGEGYTFGSGTRLTVV.

The chain employs TRBV7-9 and TRBJ1-6; 7 bases are shared with TRBD1. Trimming cost V 6 bases and J 7 bases; bases outside gene matches: 12. The CDR3 runs 16 residues. Germline V gene lookup returns CDR1 SEHNR and CDR2 FQNEAQ (reference sequence). CDR3 nucleotide sequence: TGTGCCAGCAGATCCCCCGACAGGGCGGCGAATTCACCCCTCCACTTT. Translation gives CASRSPDRAANSPLHF. Together with reference TRBV7-9 and TRBJ1-6, the CDR3 gives the full variable domain: DTGVSQNPRHKITKRGQNVTFRCDPISEHNRLYWYRQTLGQGPEFLTYFQNEAQLEKSRLLSDRFSAERPKGSFSTLEIQRTEQGDSAMYLCASRSPDRAANSPLHFGNGTRLTVT.

V usage is TRBV7-9 and J usage is TRBJ2-7, with D unclear. The ends were cut back, 4 bases at V and 4 bases at J, with 14 bases in the middle. The CDR3 sequence is 14 residues long. CDR1 is SEHNR and CDR2 is FQNEAQ in the germline V gene (reference sequence). CDR3 DNA: TGTGCCAGCAGCTCGCCCTTACAAGTTTACGAGCAGTACTTC. The encoded protein is CASSSPLQVYEQYF.

This clonotype has only a few counts. This chain links TRBV19 with TRBJ1-4, with no clear D. The CDR3 runs 15 residues. Germline loops: CDR1 LNHDA, CDR2 SQIVND (reference sequence). Trimming left V 3 bases short and J 0 bases short, with 8 bases between. The CDR3 sequence: CASSIAGATNEKLFF. DNA for the CDR3: TGTGCCAGTAGTATCGCGGGTGCAACTAATGAAAAACTGTTTTTT.

V is TRBV7-2 and J is TRBJ1-1; D uncertain. Trimming stripped 2 bases from V and 3 bases from J, with 16 bases between. The CDR3 loop spans 16 amino acids. Germline CDR1 is SGHTA and CDR2 is FQGNSA. CDR3 DNA: TGTGCCAGCAGCTTAAGTCCCCAGATAAGGGACACTGAAGCTTTCTTT. It codes for CASSLSPQIRDTEAFF.

A few counts support this clonotype. This chain links TRBV7-4 with TRBJ1-5, with D possibly matching TRBD1 (6 bases). The CDR3 length is 12 residues. Germline CDR1 SGHVT, CDR2 SQSDAQ. Trimming shortened V by 4 bases and J by 7 bases, and 8 bases separated the two germline ends. The CDR3 nucleotides read TGTGCCAGCAGCTACAGGGACCAGCCCCAGCATTTT. Its translation is CASSYRDQPQHF.